This is a list of T cell receptor beta chains from one sample in a study of shared T cell receptors in the human thymus. Assay: immunoSEQ multiplex PCR; the TCRdb copy retains only in-frame clones and omits some. This sample has 600,000 to 900,000 clones, with 75% to 90% found just once. These same records also appear under a second study, on human thymus T cells.

Source material: thymocytes. The receptors originated from a girl younger than two with a congenital heart defect. The CDR3 runs from the conserved cysteine through the conserved F or W. D genes are given only for firm matches. Rows give clone size only sometimes, using once, few, many, or a class for an expanded clone.

clone_size	v_call	j_call	d_call	cdr3_nt	cdr3_aa
.	TRBV6-6	TRBJ1-2	TRBD1	TGTGCCAGCACTCCGACAGGGACGGACTATGGCTACACCTTC	CASTPTGTDYGYTF
.	TRBV2	TRBJ1-6	.	TGTGCCAGCAGTCCAAGGGGTTCGGTTAATTCACCCCTCCACTTT	CASSPRGSVNSPLHF
.	TRBV4-1	TRBJ1-6	.	TGCGCCAGCAGCCAAGGACTAGGCCTGGGTAATTCACCCCTCCACTTT	CASSQGLGLGNSPLHF
.	TRBV19	TRBJ1-2	.	TGTGCCATCTCAGGGTTGGACTATGGCTACACCTTC	CAISGLDYGYTF
.	TRBV9	TRBJ2-7	TRBD1	TGTGCCAGCAGCGCAGGACCGACAGGGGGCTCGTACGAGCAGTACTTC	CASSAGPTGGSYEQYF
.	TRBV28	TRBJ1-6	TRBD1	TGTGCCAGCAGCTCCCTCCCTAAATCCGACAGGGTAATTCATTCACCCCTCCACTTT	CASSSLPKSDRVIHSPLHF
.	TRBV5-6	TRBJ1-5	TRBD1	TGTGCCAGCAGGTCCCGGGACAGGCATCAGCCCCAGCATTTT	CASRSRDRHQPQHF
.	TRBV7-9	TRBJ1-1	.	TGTGCCAGCAGCCCCGAGGGAGGGGCTTTCTTT	CASSPEGGAFF
.	TRBV5-1	TRBJ2-6	.	TGCGCCAGCAGCTTGCACTCTGGGGCCAACGTCCTGACTTTC	CASSLHSGANVLTF
.	TRBV5-6	TRBJ2-3	TRBD2	TGTGCCAGCAGCTTGGTTCCTAGCGGGGGGACGGATACGCAGTATTTT	CASSLVPSGGTDTQYF
.	TRBV7-9	TRBJ1-3	TRBD1	TGTGCCAGCAGCTTAGGGGACAGACTTAACTCTGGAAACACCATATATTTT	CASSLGDRLNSGNTIYF
few	TRBV5-1	TRBJ1-1	.	TGCGCCAGCAGCTTGGTAGGCCGAGACAGGAACACTGAAGCTTTCTTT	CASSLVGRDRNTEAFF
.	TRBV4-1	TRBJ1-6	TRBD1	TGCGCCAGCAGCCAAGAAGACGCAGGGGGTTCCTATAATTCCCCCCTCCACTTT	CASSQEDAGGSYNSPLHF
.	TRBV9	TRBJ1-2	.	TGTGCCAGCAGCGTAGGAAAGAGGTCGGGGGGCTACACCTTC	CASSVGKRSGGYTF
.	TRBV5-1	TRBJ2-1	.	TGCGCCAGCAGCTTACCGGCTAGCTCCTACAATGAGCAGTTCTTC	CASSLPASSYNEQFF
few	TRBV15	TRBJ2-5	TRBD2	TGTGCCACCAGCAGAGCGGGACTAGCGACAGAAGAGACCCAGTACTTC	CATSRAGLATEETQYF
.	TRBV27	TRBJ2-1	.	TGTGCCAGCAGCCTGGACAGTCCAAGCTCCTACAATGAGCAGTTCTTC	CASSLDSPSSYNEQFF
.	TRBV2	TRBJ1-6	TRBD1	TGTGCCAGCAGTGATCTGGGGAAAACAGGGGAATCACCCCTCCACTTT	CASSDLGKTGESPLHF
.	TRBV7-6	TRBJ1-2	TRBD1	TGTGCCAGCAGCCCCCGGTCCAGGGACAGGGCCTATGGCTACACCTTC	CASSPRSRDRAYGYTF
.	TRBV18	TRBJ1-1	TRBD1	TGTGCCAGCTCGCAAAAAACAGGGGCCCGGGTAGCGGCAGACGCTTTCTTT	CASSQKTGARVAADAFF
.	TRBV7-2	TRBJ1-6	.	TGTGCCAGCACCCCCCTCCGGGGGGCTAATTCACCCCTCCACTTT	CASTPLRGANSPLHF
.	TRBV5-6	TRBJ1-2	.	TGTGCCAGCAGCTTGGGAGGGCGCTACACCTTC	CASSLGGRYTF
.	TRBV11-2	TRBJ1-6	.	TGTGCCAGCAGCTTTGGAGGGGGGGGATTGAATTCACCCCTCCACTTT	CASSFGGGGLNSPLHF
.	TRBV6-5	TRBJ1-1	.	TGTGCCAGCAGTTACTCGAGGAAGGGGAAAGGAGCTTTCTTT	CASSYSRKGKGAFF
.	TRBV7-2	TRBJ1-2	.	TGTGCCGCAACTCCGGGGTCCGGCTACACCTTC	CAATPGSGYTF
.	TRBV6-5	TRBJ1-2	TRBD1	TGTGCCAGCAGTTTGCAGGGGGCGTGGGGCTACACCTTC	CASSLQGAWGYTF
.	TRBV7-6	TRBJ1-2	.	TGTGCCAGCAGCTCTCAGACCCGACTTGTGGATGGATATGGCTACACCTTC	CASSSQTRLVDGYGYTF
few	TRBV4-1	TRBJ2-3	TRBD2	TGCGCCAGCAGCTGCGAGACTAGCGGGGGGGAAGACGATACGCAGTATTTT	CASSCETSGGEDDTQYF
.	TRBV18	TRBJ2-1	.	TGTGCCAGCTCACTCCCCGCGGTTCATGAGCAGTTCTTC	CASSLPAVHEQFF
.	TRBV29-1	TRBJ2-1	TRBD1	TGCAGCGGTGGGGGCCAGGGGGATTTCAATGAGCAGTTCTTC	CSGGGQGDFNEQFF
.	TRBV4-1	TRBJ1-4	TRBD1	TGCGCCAGCAGCCGTTCACAGGGGGAGTATGAAAAACTGTTTTTT	CASSRSQGEYEKLFF
.	TRBV4-2	TRBJ2-5	TRBD2	TGTGCCAGCAGCCCCGGGACTAGCGGGGGCGACCAAGAGACCCAGTACTTC	CASSPGTSGGDQETQYF
.	TRBV15	TRBJ2-1	TRBD2	TGTGCCACCAGCAGGTTCCCGGGACTAGCGGGGAAAGAGCAGTTCTTC	CATSRFPGLAGKEQFF
.	TRBV5-8	TRBJ2-7	TRBD2	TGTGCCAGCTTTGGGGGGGATACCTACGAGCAGTACTTC	CASFGGDTYEQYF
.	TRBV11-1	TRBJ2-7	.	TGTGCCAGCAGCTTGTGGGACAAGTCCTACGAGCAGTACTTC	CASSLWDKSYEQYF
.	TRBV29-1	TRBJ1-2	.	TGCAGCGTTGTATTCCTCAACTATGGCTACACCTTC	CSVVFLNYGYTF
.	TRBV28	TRBJ2-3	.	TGTGCCAGCAGAAGAAAAACAAACACAGATACGCAGTATTTT	CASRRKTNTDTQYF
few	TRBV5-1	TRBJ1-2	TRBD1	TGCGCCGACAGCGAAACAGGGGTCGGCTACACCTTC	CADSETGVGYTF
.	TRBV5-1	TRBJ1-1	.	TGCGCCAGCAGCTTGGATTACCGAAACCTTCTTTCAGGGACTGAAGCTTTCTTT	CASSLDYRNLLSGTEAFF
few	TRBV6-1	TRBJ2-3	.	TGTGCCAGCTACCCGCCCCGGGAGATTTCAGATACGCAGTATTTT	CASYPPREISDTQYF
.	TRBV30	TRBJ2-7	.	TGTGCCTGGAGTGTAAGGACAGCACTTAAACTAGAGCAGTACTTC	CAWSVRTALKLEQYF